This TCR beta chain was profiled in a study of shared clonotypes between healthy human individuals. The method was immunoSEQ multiplex PCR; TCRdb's version includes in-frame clones alone and lacks a portion of them. The table includes hundreds of thousands of clones, roughly 96% detected once. Terminally differentiated effector memory CD45RA+ cells were excluded from the naive CD8 cells, which were CD45RO-negative and positively selected for CCR7. Sequencing was done on a sample of naive CD8+ T cells sorted from blood. This TCR was sampled from a woman aged 25-40 years in good health.

CDR3 nucleotides: TGTGCCAGCAGCCCCATCCCGGGAATCAGTTTAACTAATGAAAAACTGTTTTTT. It encodes CASSPIPGISLTNEKLFF. The chain links TRBV11-2 to TRBJ1-4; D uncertain. The CDR3 extends over 18 amino acids. Germline-derived CDR1 and CDR2 are SGHAT and FQNNGV. V was clipped by 5 bases and J by 1 base, with 20 bases between them. The complete variable domain, with remaining parts taken from reference TRBV11-2 and TRBJ1-4, reads EAGVAQSPRYKIIEKRQSVAFWCNPISGHATLYWYQQILGQGPKLLIQFQNNGVVDDSQLPKDRFSAERLKGVDSTLKIQPAKLEDSAVYLCASSPIPGISLTNEKLFFGSGTQLSVL.